This T cell receptor beta chain was captured in a study of siplizumab effects on memory and regulatory T cells. General study points: A naive or memory phenotype could not be assigned to roughly 75-97% of the proliferating CD4+ or CD8+ clones. The drug siplizumab significantly decreased the alloreactive sequences that could be traced to unstimulated CD4+ memory cells.

Here immunoSEQ multiplex PCR was the method, and the copy in TCRdb shows in-frame clones only, minus some. Found here are 85,000 to 130,000 clones, 92% of them singletons; the top ten hold around 0.73%. Worth noting for this clone: Its cognate antigen is unknown.

V lost 4 bases and J 6 bases, leaving 14 bases between the germline ends. Germline CDR1 is SGHRS and CDR2 is YFSETQ. The CDR3 contains 13 residues. The sequence was collected from a human donor in good health. The chain employs TRBV5-1 and TRBJ2-7; tentatively, D is TRBD1 or TRBD2 (5 bases each). Sequencing used Tregs sorted from blood. Here the CDR3 DNA reads TGCGCCAGCAGCGGGCAAAGAGGGGCCGAGCAGTACTTC. It translates to CASSGQRGAEQYF.